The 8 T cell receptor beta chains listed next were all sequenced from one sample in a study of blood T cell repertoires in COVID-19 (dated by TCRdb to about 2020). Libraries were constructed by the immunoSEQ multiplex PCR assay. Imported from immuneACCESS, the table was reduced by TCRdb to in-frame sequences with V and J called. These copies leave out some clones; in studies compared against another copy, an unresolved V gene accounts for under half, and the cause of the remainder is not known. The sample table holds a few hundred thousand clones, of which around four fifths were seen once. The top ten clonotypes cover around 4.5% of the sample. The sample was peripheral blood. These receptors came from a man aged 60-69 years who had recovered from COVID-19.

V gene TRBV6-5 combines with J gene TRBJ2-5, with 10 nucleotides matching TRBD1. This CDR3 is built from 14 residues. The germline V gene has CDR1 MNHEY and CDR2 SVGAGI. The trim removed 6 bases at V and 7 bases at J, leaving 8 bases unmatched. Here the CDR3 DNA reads TGTGCCAGCAGGTTGGGGACAGGGGAGGGGACCCAGTACTTC. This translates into CASRLGTGEGTQYF.

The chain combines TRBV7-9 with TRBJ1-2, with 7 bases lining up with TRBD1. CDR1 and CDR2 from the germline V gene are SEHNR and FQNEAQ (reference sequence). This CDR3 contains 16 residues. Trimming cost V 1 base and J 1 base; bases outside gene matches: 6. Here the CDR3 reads CASSLGRQGGNYGYTF. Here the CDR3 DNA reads TGTGCCAGCAGCTTAGGGAGACAGGGAGGTAACTATGGCTACACCTTC.

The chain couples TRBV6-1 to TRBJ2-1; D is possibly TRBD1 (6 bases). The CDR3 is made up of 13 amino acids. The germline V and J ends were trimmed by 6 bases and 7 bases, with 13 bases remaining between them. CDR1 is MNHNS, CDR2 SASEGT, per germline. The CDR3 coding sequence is TGTGCCAGCAGCTATGACAGGACAAATGAGCAGTTCTTC. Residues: CASSYDRTNEQFF.

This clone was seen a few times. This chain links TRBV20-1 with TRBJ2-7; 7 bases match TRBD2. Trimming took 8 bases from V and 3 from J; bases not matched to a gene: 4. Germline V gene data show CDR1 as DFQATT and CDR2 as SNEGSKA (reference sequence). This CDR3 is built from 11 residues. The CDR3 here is CSRSGIYEQYF. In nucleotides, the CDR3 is TGCAGTCGGAGCGGGATCTACGAGCAGTACTTC.

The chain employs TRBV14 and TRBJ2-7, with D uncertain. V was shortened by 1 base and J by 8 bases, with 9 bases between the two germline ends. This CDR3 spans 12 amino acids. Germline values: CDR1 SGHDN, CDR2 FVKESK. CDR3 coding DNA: TGTGCCAGCAGCCAAGCAGGAATCCAGCAGTACTTC. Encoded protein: CASSQAGIQQYF.

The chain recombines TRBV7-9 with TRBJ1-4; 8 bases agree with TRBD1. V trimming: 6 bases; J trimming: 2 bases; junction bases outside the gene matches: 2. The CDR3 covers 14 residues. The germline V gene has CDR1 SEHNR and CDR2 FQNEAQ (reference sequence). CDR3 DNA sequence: TGTGCCAGCAGGAGACAGGGGACTAATGAAAAACTGTTTTTT. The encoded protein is CASRRQGTNEKLFF.

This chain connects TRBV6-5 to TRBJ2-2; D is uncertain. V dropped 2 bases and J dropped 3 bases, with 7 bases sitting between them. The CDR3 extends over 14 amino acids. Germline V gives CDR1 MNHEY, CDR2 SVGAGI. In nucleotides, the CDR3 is TGTGCCAGCAGTTACGACACTTACACCGGGGAGCTGTTTTTT. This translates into CASSYDTYTGELFF.

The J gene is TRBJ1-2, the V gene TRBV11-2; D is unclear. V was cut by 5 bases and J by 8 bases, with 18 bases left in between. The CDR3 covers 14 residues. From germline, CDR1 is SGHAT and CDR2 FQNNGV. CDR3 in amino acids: CASSAQTALGGYTF. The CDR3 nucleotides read TGTGCCAGCAGCGCCCAGACGGCCCTCGGGGGCTACACCTTC. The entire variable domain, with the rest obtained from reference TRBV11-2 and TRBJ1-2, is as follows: EAGVAQSPRYKIIEKRQSVAFWCNPISGHATLYWYQQILGQGPKLLIQFQNNGVVDDSQLPKDRFSAERLKGVDSTLKIQPAKLEDSAVYLCASSAQTALGGYTFGSGTRLTVV.